The entry below describes one T cell receptor (beta chain). J gave up 8 bases and V 0 bases, and 4 bases lay outside the gene matches. CDR3 length equals 15 residues. Germline V gene sequence: CDR1 SGHNT, CDR2 YYREEE (reference sequence). Sequenced by immunoSEQ multiplex PCR; TCRdb stores in-frame clones only, minus some. This sample carries under 850,000 clones, approximately 87% of them seen once, and the ten largest clones take over 0.008%. This sample was included in a study of shared T cell receptors in the human thymus. This sample was also put to use in a study of human thymus T cells. Per that paper: Infants, healthy and Finnish, who were having corrective surgery for congenital heart defects served as donors. From resections taken during corrective heart surgery, the thymus tissue was obtained. What appeared biased in thymic and blood repertoires was the usage of V and J genes. Highly overlapping thymic repertoires among unrelated individuals were reported in related research.

This TCR was sampled from a boy younger than two with a congenital heart defect. The rearrangement joins TRBV5-4 to TRBJ2-2; 10 bases align to TRBD2. Sequencing was done on a sample of thymocytes. CDR3 nucleotide sequence: TGTGCCAGCAGCTTGGAGCTAGCGGGAGAAGGGGAGCTGTTTTTT. Its protein is CASSLELAGEGELFF.